A single count supports the clone carrying this T cell receptor (beta chain). The data belong to a study of T cell changes during pregnancy in multiple sclerosis. Between the trimmed V and J ends, which lost 1 base and 9 bases, there was a span of 28 bases. The CDR3 sequence is 19 residues long. Germline CDR1 reads LNHDA; CDR2 reads SQIVND (reference sequence). Measured with immunoSEQ multiplex PCR; TCRdb has only the in-frame clones, and not every one. The table lists around 50,000 clones, around 92% of them singletons. This material consisted of CD4+ T cells from peripheral blood mononuclear cells, taken in the second trimester of pregnancy. The chain uses TRBV19 and TRBJ2-1; TRBD1 is a possible D gene (6 bases). The sequence came from a female donor with multiple sclerosis, enrolled in a pregnancy study. The CDR3 loop is CASSIGIWIQGPFHGEQFF. CDR3 nucleotides: TGTGCCAGTAGTATAGGGATCTGGATACAGGGCCCATTCCATGGTGAGCAGTTCTTC.